These 22 T cell receptor beta chains share one sample of origin, sequenced in a study of T cell responses to AZD1222 COVID-19 vaccine. Clones were sequenced by immunoSEQ multiplex PCR, and TCRdb holds only the in-frame ones, with some missing. The table records 180,000 or so clones, 85% to 95% of them present only once. The source material was peripheral blood, sampled on day 0 of AZD1222 vaccination. These receptors originate from an adult in good health.

This clone has only one observation. V usage is TRBV6-1 and J usage is TRBJ2-3; unclear D gene. V was cut by 2 bases and J by 1 base, with 7 bases left in between. Per germline, CDR1 MNHNS and CDR2 SASEGT. The CDR3 covers 14 residues. CDR3 sequence (DNA): TGTGCCAGCAGTGAACCCTATGGCACAGATACGCAGTATTTT. Its translation: CASSEPYGTDTQYF.

The rearrangement uses TRBV6-5 and TRBJ1-2; 11 positions match TRBD1. Germline V lookup: CDR1 MNHEY, CDR2 SVGAGI. With 6 bases clipped from V and 7 bases from J, the junction kept 7 bases outside the gene matches. The CDR3 has 14 amino acids. In nucleotides, the CDR3 is TGTGCCAGCAGACGGACAGGGGGCCAGGTTGGCTACACCTTC. This sequence encodes CASRRTGGQVGYTF.

The chain employs TRBV18 and TRBJ2-3; maybe TRBD2 (6 bases). Trimming removed 1 base at V and 4 bases at J, with 18 bases between. The CDR3 contains 17 residues. Germline-derived CDR1 and CDR2 are KGHSH and LQKENI. This CDR3 is CASSPRSGPRAADTQYF. In DNA form, the CDR3 reads TGTGCCAGCTCACCACGAAGCGGGCCGAGGGCAGCAGATACGCAGTATTTT.

V and J are TRBV29-1 and TRBJ1-6; D is unresolved. CDR1 and CDR2 from the germline V gene are SQVTM and ANQGSEA. Trimming took off 0 bases at V and 6 bases at J, with 6 bases between the two ends. This CDR3 contains 13 residues. The DNA for the CDR3 is TGCAGCGTTGAAGAGCACCCTAATTCACCCCTCCACTTT. Protein sequence: CSVEEHPNSPLHF.

The chain links TRBV28 to TRBJ1-2; 9 nucleotides line up with TRBD1. V trimming: 7 bases; J trimming: 5 bases; junction bases outside the gene matches: 8. The CDR3 runs to 14 residues. Germline lookup yields CDR1 MDHEN and CDR2 SYDVKM. CDR3 coding DNA: TGTGCCAGCAAGACAACAGGGGGCGCGTATGGCTACACCTTC. This sequence encodes CASKTTGGAYGYTF.

The chain recombines TRBV25-1 with TRBJ2-6, with D unclear. V lost 0 bases and J 0 bases, leaving 9 bases between the germline ends. CDR3 length equals 17 residues. Germline assignment: CDR1 MGHDK and CDR2 SYGVNS. The CDR3 is CASSEYSGPSGANVLTF. For the CDR3, the DNA is TGTGCCAGCAGTGAATATTCCGGGCCCTCTGGGGCCAACGTCCTGACTTTC.

The gene calls are TRBV5-5 and TRBJ2-7; D not resolved. The CDR3 runs to 11 residues. Germline CDR1 and CDR2: SGHKS and YYEKEE (reference sequence). The V and J ends lost 0 bases and 4 bases respectively, with 2 bases between them. The CDR3 here is CASSLGYEQYF. The CDR3 nucleotides read TGTGCCAGCAGCTTGGGATACGAGCAGTACTTC.

V and J are TRBV6-4 and TRBJ2-1, with 8 bases identical to TRBD1. Germline-derived CDR1 and CDR2 are MRHNA and SNTAGT. This CDR3 has 14 residues. The V and J ends lost 4 bases and 1 base, in that order; junction bases with no gene match: 0. CDR3 nucleotides: TGTGCCAGCAGTGGGACAGGGTCCTACAATGAGCAGTTCTTC. Protein sequence: CASSGTGSYNEQFF.

This chain links TRBV11-2 with TRBJ1-1; maybe TRBD1 (6 bases). This CDR3 has 16 residues. Trimming stripped 4 bases from V and 7 bases from J, with 22 bases between. From germline, CDR1 is SGHAT and CDR2 FQNNGV. CDR3: CASSSQPSGGGSEAFF. The CDR3 coding sequence is TGTGCCAGCAGCTCACAACCCTCCGGAGGGGGGAGTGAAGCTTTCTTT.

V and J are TRBV3-1 (or the pseudogene TRBV3-2) and TRBJ1-1; D not certain. Germline lookup yields CDR1 LGHDT and CDR2 YNNKEL (reference sequence). This CDR3 has 14 residues. V gave up 2 bases and J gave up 1 base, with 8 bases separating them. CDR3 sequence reads: CASSQFLPNTEAFF. The CDR3 DNA is TGTGCCAGCAGCCAATTCCTACCGAACACTGAAGCTTTCTTT.

The genes are TRBV4-1 and TRBJ1-1, with D unresolved. The germline CDR1 and CDR2 sequences are MGHRA and YSYEKL. The length of the CDR3 is 15 residues. The V and J ends lost 4 bases and 4 bases respectively, with 16 bases between them. DNA for the CDR3: TGCGCCAGCAGCCTCCTATCCGGAAAACGCACTGAAGCTTTCTTT. As protein: CASSLLSGKRTEAFF.

V gene TRBV7-3 combines with J gene TRBJ2-2; D not certain. Trimming took off 6 bases at V and 1 base at J, with 6 bases between the two ends. Looked up from germline, CDR1 is SGHTA and CDR2 is FQGTGA. This CDR3 is built from 13 residues. The CDR3 region is CASSTQNTGELFF. The CDR3 DNA reads as TGTGCCAGCAGTACACAGAACACCGGGGAGCTGTTTTTT.

Turning to this clone: This CDR3 is also generated by other DNA sequences in the sample. The V call is TRBV11-2, the J call TRBJ1-1, with TRBD1 as a possible D gene (5 bases). Germline assignment: CDR1 SGHAT and CDR2 FQNNGV. Trimming left V 1 base short and J 5 bases short, with 8 bases between. This CDR3 is 13 amino acids long. The CDR3 loop is CASSLGRGTEAFF. CDR3 nucleotides: TGTGCCAGCAGCTTAGGGAGGGGAACTGAAGCTTTCTTT.

The chain employs TRBV29-1 and TRBJ2-3; maybe TRBD2 (6 bases). The CDR3 has 16 amino acids. In germline, CDR1 is SQVTM, CDR2 ANQGSEA. V was clipped by 3 bases and J by 2 bases, with 18 bases between them. The CDR3 protein is CSVDPFGAGTTDTQYF. DNA for the CDR3: TGCAGCGTTGACCCCTTCGGTGCGGGGACCACAGATACGCAGTATTTT.

The table lists this clone with a count of one. This chain joins TRBV5-4 and TRBJ1-1, with no clear D. CDR3 length equals 14 residues. V lost 3 bases to trimming and J lost 1 base, with 10 bases between them. In germline, CDR1 is SGHNT, CDR2 YYREEE (reference sequence). The CDR3 sequence is CASSSFEANTEAFF. In DNA form, the CDR3 reads TGTGCCAGCAGCTCCTTTGAGGCGAACACTGAAGCTTTCTTT.

The gene calls are TRBV19 and TRBJ1-1; D gene ambiguous. The germline V gene has CDR1 LNHDA and CDR2 SQIVND (reference sequence). Trimming cost V 2 bases and J 8 bases, with 12 bases left between them. The CDR3 totals 13 residues. CDR3 in amino acids: CASSILGLREAFF. DNA for the CDR3: TGTGCCAGTAGTATATTAGGTCTTCGGGAAGCTTTCTTT.

V usage is TRBV10-3 and J usage is TRBJ2-2; a weak D match, TRBD1 (6 bases). The CDR3 sequence is 15 residues long. Germline CDR1 is ENHRY and CDR2 is SYGVKD. Trimming removed 10 bases from V and 4 bases from J, with 19 bases in between. CDR3 DNA sequence: TGTGCCACGATCAAAGGGGGATTGGGCACCGGGGAGCTGTTTTTT. Translated, it gives CATIKGGLGTGELFF.

The V and J genes are TRBV30 and TRBJ2-1; D is uncertain. Trimming took 2 bases from V and 15 from J, leaving 17 bases between them. The CDR3 sequence is 12 residues long. Germline V gives CDR1 GTSNPN, CDR2 SVGIG (reference sequence). This chain's CDR3 is CAWSSPTPALFF. CDR3 DNA: TGTGCCTGGAGTTCTCCTACCCCGGCGCTGTTCTTC.

The V gene is TRBV2, the J gene TRBJ1-5, with D uncertain. Germline CDR1 SNHLY, CDR2 FYNNEI. The length of the CDR3 is 11 residues. The germline V and J ends were trimmed by 3 bases and 9 bases, with 6 bases remaining between them. CDR3 nucleotide sequence: TGTGCCAGCAGTGACGGACGGCCCCAGCATTTT. Its translation: CASSDGRPQHF. The full variable domain, completed using reference TRBV2 and TRBJ1-5, is EPEVTQTPSHQVTQMGQEVILRCVPISNHLYFYWYRQILGQKVEFLVSFYNNEISEKSEIFDDQFSVERPDGSNFTLKIRSTKLEDSAMYFCASSDGRPQHFGDGTRLSIL.

V usage is TRBV7-2 and J usage is TRBJ1-5; possibly TRBD1 for D (6 bases). CDR3 length equals 13 residues. Germline-derived CDR1 and CDR2 are SGHTA and FQGNSA. With 4 bases removed from V and 11 bases from J, the gap between germline ends came to 15 bases. The CDR3 loop is CASSSDSGEAQHF. CDR3 bases: TGTGCCAGCAGCTCGGACAGTGGAGAGGCCCAGCATTTT. Full variable domain (missing parts from reference TRBV7-2 and TRBJ1-5): GAGVSQSPSNKVTEKGKDVELRCDPISGHTALYWYRQSLGQGLEFLIYFQGNSAPDKSGLPSDRFSAERTGGSVSTLTIQRTQQEDSAVYLCASSSDSGEAQHFGDGTRLSIL.

This chain connects TRBV5-5 to TRBJ2-4; TRBD1 or TRBD2 may be the D gene (5 bases each). The germline V gene encodes CDR1 SGHKS and CDR2 YYEKEE (reference sequence). The CDR3 covers 14 residues. V lost 3 bases and J 2 bases, leaving 9 bases between the germline ends. The CDR3 DNA reads as TGTGCCAGCAGCTCCGGGGCCTCCAAAAACATTCAGTACTTC. Translation gives CASSSGASKNIQYF.

The chain carries TRBV5-6 and TRBJ1-3; 9 bases fit TRBD1. Germline lookup yields CDR1 SGHDT and CDR2 YYEEEE. The CDR3 length is 18 residues. V was clipped by 5 bases and J by 1 base; unmatched bases: 13. The CDR3: CASRTWGQGDFSGNTIYF. The CDR3 nucleotides read TGTGCCAGCAGGACATGGGGACAGGGCGATTTTTCTGGAAACACCATATATTTT.